The 28 T cell receptor beta chains below all came from one sample that was sequenced in a study of T cells in Graves' hyperthyroidism and ophthalmopathy. Amplified TCR beta CDR3 regions derived from RNA transcripts. HTBI primers were used for first-round RT-PCR of the TCR CDR3. MiXCR, applied by TCRdb to the multiplex PCR reads, yields one record per CDR3 protein. Among roughly 400,000 distinct CDR3 sequences listed, 20% to 30% were seen once. Sequenced sample: blood. Receptor source: a man aged 50-59 years with Graves' hyperthyroidism.

The rearrangement joins TRBV12-3 or TRBV12-4 to TRBJ1-6; 9 bases fit TRBD1. Germline trimming cut 5 bases from V and 5 bases from J; bases unmatched to any gene: 4. The CDR3 runs to 15 residues. The CDR3 bases are TGTGCCAGCAGTGCTCGGACAGGGGATAATTCACCCCTCCACTTT. Amino acid sequence: CASSARTGDNSPLHF.

This clonotype came up a few times. The chain links TRBV29-1 to TRBJ2-7; 7 positions match TRBD2. Germline assignment: CDR1 SQVTM and CDR2 ANQGSEA. This CDR3 has 12 amino acids. The trim removed 4 bases at V and 3 bases at J, leaving 3 bases unmatched. This CDR3 is CSVVSSGYEQYF. CDR3 DNA sequence: TGCAGCGTTGTGTCTAGCGGCTACGAGCAGTACTTC.

This clonotype was counted only a few times. V is TRBV20-1 and J is TRBJ2-5; 8 bases are shared with TRBD2. This CDR3 comprises 15 residues. V was pared by 2 bases and J by 5 bases, with 10 bases of the junction left unmatched. CDR1 and CDR2 from the germline V gene are DFQATT and SNEGSKA (reference sequence). CDR3 nucleotide sequence: TGCAGTGCTAGACCGAGCGGGAGCTACCGGGAGACCCAGTACTTC. This codes for CSARPSGSYRETQYF.

This clonotype was found many times. J is TRBJ2-2 and V is TRBV3-1, with 7 bases identical to TRBD1. The CDR3 extends over 14 amino acids. The J segment lost 7 bases and the V segment lost 5 bases, leaving 7 bases of the junction unmatched. Germline lookup yields CDR1 LGHDT and CDR2 YNNKEL (reference sequence). The CDR3 sequence is CASSSRQGIGELFF. CDR3 DNA: TGTGCCAGCAGCTCACGACAGGGAATCGGGGAGCTGTTTTTT.

This clonotype was seen at least ten times. The rearrangement links TRBV12-3 or TRBV12-4 to TRBJ2-7, with D perhaps TRBD2 (5 bases). The CDR3 is 14 residues long. The germline V and J ends were trimmed by 5 bases and 0 bases, with 11 bases remaining between them. DNA of the CDR3: TGTGCCAGCAGTCAGGATACTAGCTCCTACGAGCAGTACTTC. Protein product: CASSQDTSSYEQYF.

This clonotype was seen ten or more times. The chain joins TRBV11-2 to TRBJ2-5; no definite D call. With 5 bases removed from V and 2 bases from J, the gap between germline ends came to 9 bases. The CDR3 length is 13 residues. Germline values: CDR1 SGHAT, CDR2 FQNNGV. CDR3 sequence reads: CASSLEVQETQYF. DNA of the CDR3: TGTGCCAGCAGCCTTGAAGTACAAGAGACCCAGTACTTC.

In this sample, this clonotype turned up a few times. The chain employs TRBV7-9 and TRBJ2-3; no reliable D call. Germline V lookup: CDR1 SEHNR, CDR2 FQNEAQ (reference sequence). V was cut by 4 bases and J by 3 bases, with 11 bases left in between. The CDR3 has 14 residues. The CDR3 region is CASSSPEVTDTQYF. CDR3 DNA: TGTGCCAGCAGCTCCCCCGAAGTGACAGATACGCAGTATTTT.

A note on this clonotype: A junction end diverges from the germline sequence, so it may reflect a read error. The J gene is TRBJ2-5, the V gene TRBV7-3; 7 bases fit TRBD2. CDR1 and CDR2 (germline): SGHTA, FQGTGA. The CDR3 is 15 residues long. The CDR3 DNA follows: TGTGCCAGCGGCTTAGGACGCGGGAGTGCAGAGACCCAGTACTTC. As protein: CASGLGRGSAETQYF.

The chain links TRBV20-1 to TRBJ1-5; D is undetermined. The length of the CDR3 is 12 residues. V was pared by 3 bases and J by 10 bases, with 13 bases between. Per the germline V gene, CDR1 is DFQATT and CDR2 is SNEGSKA (reference sequence). The CDR3 loop reads CSASRGEDPQHF. The CDR3 nucleotides are TGCAGTGCTAGTCGTGGGGAAGACCCCCAGCATTTT.

This chain joins TRBV9 and TRBJ2-7, with 14 bases matching TRBD2. The germline CDR1 and CDR2 sequences are SGDLS and YYNGEE. Germline trimming cut 3 bases from V and 6 bases from J; bases unmatched to any gene: 2. This CDR3 has 14 residues. This CDR3 is CASSAGLAGVEQYF. Here the CDR3 DNA reads TGTGCCAGCAGCGCGGGACTAGCGGGAGTCGAGCAGTACTTC. The full variable domain, in which reference TRBV9 and TRBJ2-7 provide the parts outside the CDR3, is DSGVTQTPKHLITATGQRVTLRCSPRSGDLSVYWYQQSLDQGLQFLIQYYNGEERAKGNILERFSAQQFPDLHSELNLSSLELGDSALYFCASSAGLAGVEQYFGPGTRLTVT.

V gene TRBV6-6 combines with J gene TRBJ2-7, with 8 bases that match TRBD2. J was trimmed by 4 bases and V by 2 bases; bases with no gene match: 4. Germline V gene lookup returns CDR1 MNHNY and CDR2 SVGAGI (reference sequence). The length of the CDR3 is 14 residues. CDR3 coding DNA: TGTGCCAGCAGTTACCGCTTAGCGGGATACGAGCAGTACTTC. It encodes CASSYRLAGYEQYF.

The chain has TRBV3-1 and TRBJ2-7, with 7 bases identical to TRBD2. V lost 4 bases, J lost 7 bases, and 7 bases stayed unmatched. The CDR3 is 13 amino acids. Germline lookup yields CDR1 LGHDT and CDR2 YNNKEL (reference sequence). As DNA, the CDR3 is TGTGCCAGCAGCCGCGCGGGGGTCGGAGAGCAGTACTTC. It is translated as CASSRAGVGEQYF.

There are a few counts of this clonotype. V gene TRBV5-1 combines with J gene TRBJ2-1; D is ambiguous. Germline CDR1 reads SGHRS; CDR2 reads YFSETQ. The V gene lost 1 base and the J gene lost 2 bases, with 10 bases spanning the gap. CDR3 length: 15 residues. The CDR3 region has the DNA TGCGCCAGCAGCTTGTCGGCTGGCACCTACAATGAGCAGTTCTTC. As protein: CASSLSAGTYNEQFF.

Details on this clonotype: Relative to the germline gene, one junction end is altered; a read error may explain this. The chain is built from TRBV7-3 and TRBJ2-7; 9 nucleotides agree with TRBD1. This CDR3 comprises 14 residues. Germline V gene lookup returns CDR1 SGHTA and CDR2 FQGTGA. CDR3 in amino acids: CASSQTTGGYEQYF. The CDR3 DNA sequence: TGCGCCAGCAGCCAAACGACAGGGGGCTACGAGCAGTACTTC.

The gene calls are TRBV20-1 and TRBJ1-1; no clear D. V was clipped by 3 bases and J by 3 bases, with 11 bases between them. CDR1 is DFQATT and CDR2 is SNEGSKA in the germline V gene (reference sequence). CDR3 length: 13 amino acids. The CDR3 DNA reads TGCAGTGCTAGTCCCGTGAGGGACACTGAAGCTTTCTTT. This codes for CSASPVRDTEAFF.

This clonotype was seen repeatedly, ten times or more. The V call is TRBV28, the J call TRBJ1-1; D may be TRBD1 (5 bases). Between the trimmed V and J ends, which lost 6 bases and 8 bases, there was a span of 16 bases. The CDR3 totals 13 residues. The germline CDR1 and CDR2 sequences are MDHEN and SYDVKM. CDR3 loop: CASSPTGEGEAFF. In DNA form, the CDR3 reads TGTGCCAGCAGCCCTACAGGAGAGGGAGAAGCTTTCTTT. The variable domain in full, completed from reference TRBV28 and TRBJ1-1, reads DVKVTQSSRYLVKRTGEKVFLECVQDMDHENMFWYRQDPGLGLRLIYFSYDVKMKEKGDIPEGYSVSREKKERFSLILESASTNQTSMYLCASSPTGEGEAFFGQGTRLTVV.

This sequence joins TRBV11-2 and TRBJ2-3; D gene unclear. The CDR3 is 13 amino acids. CDR1 SGHAT and CDR2 FQNNGV come from the germline V gene. V lost 6 bases, J lost 7 bases, and 14 bases lay in between. The DNA for the CDR3 is TGTGCCAGCAGATACTTAACGTATAATACGCAGTATTTT. Its protein is CASRYLTYNTQYF.

This clonotype was seen many times. V gene TRBV11-2 combines with J gene TRBJ2-5; the match to TRBD1 covers 8 bases. Per the germline V gene, CDR1 is SGHAT and CDR2 is FQNNGV. V shed 1 base and J 1 base; nucleotides not matched to a gene: 5. The CDR3 totals 16 residues. CDR3 region: CASSLGTGRPQETQYF. In DNA form, the CDR3 reads TGTGCCAGCAGCTTAGGGACAGGGAGGCCCCAAGAGACCCAGTACTTC.

This clonotype was detected ten times or more. The chain carries TRBV6-1 and TRBJ2-3, with 9 bases aligning to TRBD2. V trimming: 1 base; J trimming: 2 bases; junction bases outside the gene matches: 13. Germline CDR1 reads MNHNS; CDR2 reads SASEGT. CDR3 length equals 19 residues. The CDR3 is CASSEVAPQAGGHTDTQYF. CDR3 in DNA: TGTGCCAGCAGTGAAGTCGCTCCCCAAGCGGGAGGTCACACAGATACGCAGTATTTT.

This chain connects TRBV28 to TRBJ2-1; TRBD2 agrees at 11 bases. The trim removed 3 bases at V and 1 base at J, leaving 2 bases unmatched. The length of the CDR3 is 16 residues. Looked up from germline, CDR1 is MDHEN and CDR2 is SYDVKM. The CDR3 DNA follows: TGTGCCAGCAGTTTCCCTAGCGGGAGGTCCTACAATGAGCAGTTCTTC. It is translated as CASSFPSGRSYNEQFF.

This chain connects TRBV6-6 to TRBJ2-7, with 7 bases fitting TRBD2. V lost 1 base to trimming and J lost 7 bases; unmatched junction nucleotides: 10. The CDR3 has 15 residues. Germline CDR1 reads MNHNY; CDR2 reads SVGAGI (reference sequence). The CDR3 loop is CASSYYPGTGGEQYF. The CDR3 DNA follows: TGTGCCAGCAGTTACTACCCCGGGACCGGGGGGGAGCAGTACTTC.

J is TRBJ1-2 and V is TRBV5-1; D may be TRBD1 (5 bases). The CDR3 has 13 amino acids. The germline CDR1 and CDR2 sequences are SGHRS and YFSETQ. The V and J ends lost 4 bases and 4 bases respectively, with 11 bases between them. The CDR3 DNA is TGCGCCAGCAGCCATGACAGATTCTATGGCTACACCTTC. Protein: CASSHDRFYGYTF.

In its sample, this clonotype was seen a few times. The chain is built from TRBV11-3 and TRBJ2-5, with no clear D. The CDR3 covers 12 residues. The V and J ends lost 6 bases and 9 bases respectively, with 14 bases between them. Germline CDR1 SGHNT, CDR2 YENEEA. CDR3 amino acids: CASRNISMAQYF. In DNA, the CDR3 is TGTGCCAGCAGGAATATTAGTATGGCCCAGTACTTC.

This chain joins TRBV2 and TRBJ2-1, with D maybe TRBD2 (5 bases). CDR3 size: 12 residues. The germline V gene encodes CDR1 SNHLY and CDR2 FYNNEI. Trimming stripped 6 bases from V and 9 bases from J, with 12 bases between. CDR3 bases: TGTGCCAGCAGGGACTCGGCCGGTGAGCAGTTCTTC. Its translation: CASRDSAGEQFF.

This clonotype showed up just a few times. The rearrangement uses TRBV29-1 and TRBJ2-3, with D perhaps matching TRBD1 (6 bases). The ends were cut back, 2 bases at V and 13 bases at J, with 22 bases in the middle. Germline lookup yields CDR1 SQVTM and CDR2 ANQGSEA. CDR3 length: 14 amino acids. Written as DNA, the CDR3 is TGCAGCGTTGAACTTAGGGGGTTGCAAGCCCGCGAGTATTTT. Its protein is CSVELRGLQAREYF.

On this clonotype: Since a much larger clone is just one base distant, this may be a read error. This chain joins TRBV3-1 and TRBJ2-1, with D maybe TRBD1 (5 bases). There are 14 residues in the CDR3. CDR1 is LGHDT and CDR2 is YNNKEL in the germline V gene (reference sequence). CDR3 bases: TGTGGCAGCAGCGTACGGACACTTTACAATGAGCAGTTCTTC. Translation gives CGSSVRTLYNEQFF.

This clonotype was observed at least ten times. This chain uses TRBV20-1 with TRBJ1-2, with D maybe TRBD1 (5 bases). With 6 bases removed from V and 3 bases from J, the gap between germline ends came to 14 bases. Germline V lookup: CDR1 DFQATT, CDR2 SNEGSKA (reference sequence). The CDR3 contains 13 residues. The CDR3 region is CSAHRQGYYGYTF. The CDR3, as DNA: TGCAGTGCGCACCGGCAGGGTTACTATGGCTACACCTTC.

CDR3 nucleotide sequence: TGTGCCAGCAGCTTAACGTTTACTAGCGGGTCCTGGTACAATGAGCAGTTCTTC. It specifies CASSLTFTSGSWYNEQFF. The V gene is TRBV7-3, the J gene TRBJ2-1, with 9 bases aligning to TRBD2. V lost 0 bases to trimming and J lost 4 bases; unmatched junction nucleotides: 10. CDR1 and CDR2 from the germline V gene are SGHTA and FQGTGA. CDR3 length: 18 residues.